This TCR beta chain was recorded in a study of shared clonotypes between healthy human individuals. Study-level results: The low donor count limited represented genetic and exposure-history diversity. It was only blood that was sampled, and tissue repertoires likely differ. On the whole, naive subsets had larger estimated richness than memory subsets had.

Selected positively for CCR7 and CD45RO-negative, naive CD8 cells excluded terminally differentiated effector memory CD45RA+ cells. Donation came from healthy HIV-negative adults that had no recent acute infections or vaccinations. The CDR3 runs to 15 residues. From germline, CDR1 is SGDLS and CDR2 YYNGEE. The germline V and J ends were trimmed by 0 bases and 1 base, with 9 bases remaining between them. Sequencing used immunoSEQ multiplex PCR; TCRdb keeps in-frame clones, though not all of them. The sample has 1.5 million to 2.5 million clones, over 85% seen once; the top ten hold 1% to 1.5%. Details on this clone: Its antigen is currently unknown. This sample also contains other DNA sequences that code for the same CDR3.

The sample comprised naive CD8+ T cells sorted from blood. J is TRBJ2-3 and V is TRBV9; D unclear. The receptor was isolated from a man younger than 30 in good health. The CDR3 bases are TGTGCCAGCAGCGTAGGCCTCGCGGGCACAGATACGCAGTATTTT. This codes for CASSVGLAGTDTQYF. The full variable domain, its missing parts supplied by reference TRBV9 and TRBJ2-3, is DSGVTQTPKHLITATGQRVTLRCSPRSGDLSVYWYQQSLDQGLQFLIQYYNGEERAKGNILERFSAQQFPDLHSELNLSSLELGDSALYFCASSVGLAGTDTQYFGPGTRLTVL.